This T cell receptor beta chain was profiled in a study of blood T cell repertoires in COVID-19. Study-level information: Donors in the United States, Italy and Spain gave samples during acute or convalescent COVID-19. PBMCs, B-cell-depleted T cells, or T cells were the source of the cDNA or gDNA that made up the material.

V was shortened by 0 bases and J by 4 bases, with 16 bases between the two germline ends. The CDR3 covers 17 residues. Germline assignment: CDR1 SGHRS and CDR2 YFSETQ. Authors' analysis steps: Cell counts per sample came from amplifying reference gene primers. Profiling relied on immunoSEQ multiplex PCR, and the TCRdb table lists in-frame clones only, not all of them. The V and J calls and clone size were taken over from that table, and D and trimming were inferred from the DNA. Of 100,000 to 150,000 clones listed, roughly 84% are singletons. What was sequenced was peripheral blood. The receptor comes from a woman under 40 who had recovered from COVID-19. J is TRBJ2-2 and V is TRBV5-1, with D maybe TRBD2 (6 bases). The CDR3 coding sequence is TGCGCCAGCAGCTTGGATGGGGGGTCCGCGGGCACCGGGGAGCTGTTTTTT. The encoded protein is CASSLDGGSAGTGELFF.